This TCR beta chain originates from a study of PD-L1 blockade in urothelial cancer. Study information: Patients had received 0 to 3 prior chemotherapy regimens. Median T cell yield from blood was about 150,000.

Sequencing used immunoSEQ multiplex PCR; TCRdb keeps in-frame clones, though not all of them. The sample shows fewer than 75,000 clones, around 80% of them seen only once. The germline V gene has CDR1 LGHNT and CDR2 FRNRAP. The ends lost 6 bases at V and 3 bases at J; junction bases unmatched: 6. The length of the CDR3 is 15 residues. Study-level findings and limits: Durable-benefit patients expanded tumor-associated blood clones more at 3 weeks. Lower pretreatment blood TCR clonality, under the median, predicted better survival, researchers reported.

A note on this clone: What it binds is unknown.

This chain connects TRBV12-5 to TRBJ2-7, with TRBD1 identical over 12 bases. This sequence was found in a man between 65 and 79 years old with urothelial cancer. The sample in question was PBMCs, obtained around atezolizumab (anti-PD-L1) treatment. Here the CDR3 DNA reads TGTGCTAGTGGCCCCGGGACAGGGGGCAGCTACGAGCAGTACTTC. Residues: CASGPGTGGSYEQYF.